Shown below are 25 T cell receptor beta chains from a single sample sequenced in a study of lymphopenia after photon versus proton radiotherapy. The table came from immunoSEQ multiplex PCR; TCRdb's copy has only in-frame clones and leaves some out. The sample records 26,000 or so clones, 85% being singletons. The material was peripheral blood, obtained from a patient treated with photon-based radiotherapy. The receptor source for this set is a man aged 30-40 years with gastric cancer.

The rearrangement links TRBV6-1 to TRBJ2-3; D possibly corresponds to TRBD2 (6 bases). The CDR3 extends over 14 amino acids. V lost 4 bases to trimming and J lost 3 bases, with 11 bases between them. Per germline, CDR1 MNHNS and CDR2 SASEGT. The CDR3 is CASSGGGETDTQYF. The CDR3, as DNA: TGTGCCAGCAGTGGCGGCGGGGAGACAGATACGCAGTATTTT.

The chain joins TRBV28 to TRBJ1-1; D perhaps matches TRBD1 (6 bases). Trimming took off 5 bases at V and 1 base at J, with 8 bases between the two ends. The CDR3 loop spans 13 amino acids. Germline CDR1 reads MDHEN; CDR2 reads SYDVKM. CDR3 region: CASSGQSNTEAFF. In DNA form, the CDR3 reads TGTGCCAGCAGTGGACAGTCGAACACTGAAGCTTTCTTT. The whole variable domain, remainder taken from reference TRBV28 and TRBJ1-1, is DVKVTQSSRYLVKRTGEKVFLECVQDMDHENMFWYRQDPGLGLRLIYFSYDVKMKEKGDIPEGYSVSREKKERFSLILESASTNQTSMYLCASSGQSNTEAFFGQGTRLTVV.

This chain uses TRBV12-5 with TRBJ1-5; TRBD1 is a possible D gene (5 bases). V lost 3 bases, J lost 4 bases, and 13 bases lay in between. From germline, CDR1 is LGHNT and CDR2 FRNRAP. The CDR3 runs to 15 residues. The CDR3 reads CASGLTGLQNQPQHF. The CDR3 DNA reads as TGTGCTAGTGGTTTAACAGGACTCCAAAATCAGCCCCAGCATTTT. Variable domain in full (rest from reference TRBV12-5 and TRBJ1-5): DARVTQTPRHKVTEMGQEVTMRCQPILGHNTVFWYRQTMMQGLELLAYFRNRAPLDDSGMPKDRFSAEMPDATLATLKIQPSEPRDSAVYFCASGLTGLQNQPQHFGDGTRLSIL.

The chain carries TRBV12-5 and TRBJ2-7; 8 nucleotides align to TRBD2. Germline V gene sequence: CDR1 LGHNT, CDR2 FRNRAP. The CDR3 runs 17 residues. J gave up 6 bases and V 1 base, and 14 bases lay outside the gene matches. The CDR3 loop reads CASGLARPGGEAREQYF. The CDR3 nucleotides read TGTGCTAGTGGTTTGGCACGCCCGGGAGGGGAGGCACGCGAGCAGTACTTC.

This rearrangement joins TRBV9 to TRBJ1-6; no definite D call. Germline loops: CDR1 SGDLS, CDR2 YYNGEE. This CDR3 is 12 amino acids long. Trimming removed 6 bases from V and 7 bases from J, with 8 bases in between. The CDR3 DNA reads TGTGCCAGCACCGGTGAAAATTCACCCCTCCACTTT. This encodes CASTGENSPLHF.

The genes are TRBV7-2 and TRBJ2-3; perhaps D is TRBD1 or TRBD2 (6 bases each). The V end lost 2 bases, the J end lost 1 base, and 7 bases lay between the germline ends. CDR1 and CDR2 from the germline V gene are SGHTA and FQGNSA. The CDR3 extends over 14 amino acids. This chain's CDR3 is CASSLRGGTDTQYF. In DNA form, the CDR3 reads TGTGCCAGCAGCTTAAGGGGGGGCACAGATACGCAGTATTTT.

The chain uses TRBV11-2 and TRBJ1-4, with TRBD1 as a possible D gene (5 bases). V was clipped by 3 bases and J by 7 bases, with 9 bases between them. In germline, CDR1 is SGHAT, CDR2 FQNNGV. The CDR3 contains 13 residues. The CDR3 loop reads CASSFGGGEKLFF. The CDR3 region has the DNA TGTGCCAGCAGCTTCGGGGGTGGTGAAAAACTGTTTTTT.

The J gene is TRBJ2-7, the V gene TRBV29-1, with TRBD1 as a possible D gene (6 bases). V lost 0 bases and J 4 bases, leaving 13 bases between the germline ends. The germline gives CDR1 SQVTM, CDR2 ANQGSEA. The CDR3 spans 14 residues. The CDR3 loop reads CSVEEKGVSYEQYF. DNA of the CDR3: TGCAGCGTTGAAGAGAAGGGGGTCTCGTACGAGCAGTACTTC.

The V gene is TRBV29-1, the J gene TRBJ1-6; D call uncertain. CDR1 is SQVTM, CDR2 ANQGSEA, per germline. V lost 5 bases and J lost 5, with 10 bases in between. The CDR3 has 13 residues. CDR3 nucleotide sequence: TGCAGCGTTAAAGTCAGAAATAATTCACCCCTCCACTTT. Translation: CSVKVRNNSPLHF.

The V gene is TRBV6-5, the J gene TRBJ1-2; D is unclear. The ends were cut back, 0 bases at V and 1 base at J, with 12 bases in the middle. This CDR3 comprises 16 residues. Germline V CDR1 and CDR2: MNHEY, SVGAGI. The CDR3 spells CASSYSIRFDNYGYTF. DNA for the CDR3: TGTGCCAGCAGTTACTCGATTCGGTTTGATAACTATGGCTACACCTTC.

The genes are TRBV28 and TRBJ1-4; maybe TRBD1 (5 bases). The germline V gene has CDR1 MDHEN and CDR2 SYDVKM. The CDR3 has 16 amino acids. V was cut by 5 bases and J by 6 bases, with 19 bases left in between. This CDR3 is CASSPAGGTSYEKLFF. The CDR3 nucleotides are TGTGCCAGCAGTCCTGCGGGAGGGACGAGTTATGAAAAACTGTTTTTT.

The J gene is TRBJ2-3, the V gene TRBV5-6, with D perhaps matching TRBD1 (6 bases). CDR1 and CDR2 from the germline V gene are SGHDT and YYEEEE. CDR3 size: 15 residues. The V and J ends lost 4 bases and 4 bases respectively, with 16 bases between them. The CDR3 bases are TGTGCCAGCAGCGGGGGCACAGGCTACGCAGATACGCAGTATTTT. It specifies CASSGGTGYADTQYF.

The chain has TRBV7-9 and TRBJ1-1; 11 positions match TRBD1. Germline V gene lookup returns CDR1 SEHNR and CDR2 FQNEAQ (reference sequence). V was clipped by 4 bases and J by 7 bases; unmatched bases: 14. The CDR3 spans 17 residues. DNA of the CDR3: TGTGCCAGCAGCTCTGGACAGGGGGCGCGAGGGGGCAATGAAGCTTTCTTT. Protein: CASSSGQGARGGNEAFF.

The table lists this clone with a count of one. The chain couples TRBV28 to TRBJ1-5; possibly TRBD1 for D (6 bases). The CDR3 is 15 residues long. Germline-derived CDR1 and CDR2 are MDHEN and SYDVKM. With 6 bases removed from V and 4 bases from J, the gap between germline ends came to 16 bases. The CDR3 sequence: CASREVRGGNQPQHF. The CDR3 DNA reads as TGTGCCAGCAGGGAGGTCCGAGGGGGGAATCAGCCCCAGCATTTT.

This clone was detected only once. The rearrangement joins TRBV12-5 to TRBJ2-1; the D gene is possibly TRBD2 (5 bases). Germline CDR1 LGHNT, CDR2 FRNRAP. With 5 bases removed from V and 7 bases from J, the gap between germline ends came to 6 bases. This CDR3 is 11 amino acids long. CDR3 coding DNA: TGTGCTAGTGGTACGGGGAATGAGCAGTTCTTC. This translates into CASGTGNEQFF. The full variable domain, its missing parts supplied by reference TRBV12-5 and TRBJ2-1, is DARVTQTPRHKVTEMGQEVTMRCQPILGHNTVFWYRQTMMQGLELLAYFRNRAPLDDSGMPKDRFSAEMPDATLATLKIQPSEPRDSAVYFCASGTGNEQFFGPGTRLTVL.

CDR3 nucleotide sequence: TGTGCCACCCGCCGGGGACTCGGGGACACTGAAGCTTTCTTT. Protein product: CATRRGLGDTEAFF. The J gene is TRBJ1-1, the V gene TRBV7-9; D might be TRBD1 (5 bases). Germline CDR1 SEHNR, CDR2 FQNEAQ (reference sequence). V was shortened by 10 bases and J by 3 bases, with 18 bases between the two germline ends. The CDR3 loop spans 14 amino acids. The full variable domain, its missing parts supplied by reference TRBV7-9 and TRBJ1-1, is DTGVSQNPRHKITKRGQNVTFRCDPISEHNRLYWYRQTLGQGPEFLTYFQNEAQLEKSRLLSDRFSAERPKGSFSTLEIQRTEQGDSAMYLCATRRGLGDTEAFFGQGTRLTVV.

The chain uses TRBV27 and TRBJ2-7; TRBD1 matches at 9 bases. The CDR3 is 15 amino acids. The germline gives CDR1 MNHEY, CDR2 SMNVEV (reference sequence). J was trimmed by 8 bases and V by 8 bases; bases with no gene match: 16. In nucleotides, the CDR3 is TGTGCCAGCGGAGCACAACAGGGGGCTAAGGTGCAGCAGTACTTC. Its translation: CASGAQQGAKVQQYF.

The chain joins TRBV28 to TRBJ1-5, with a possible D match to TRBD1 (5 bases). The CDR3 spans 18 residues. V lost 1 base, J lost 4 bases, and 20 bases lay in between. Germline CDR1 MDHEN, CDR2 SYDVKM. CDR3 DNA sequence: TGTGCCAGCAGTTTATCCTCTTTTGGTGACAGACTAAATCAGCCCCAGCATTTT. Encoded protein: CASSLSSFGDRLNQPQHF.

This chain connects TRBV7-2 to TRBJ2-4, with D unclear. Per germline, CDR1 SGHTA and CDR2 FQGNSA. The CDR3 totals 17 residues. V lost 5 bases, J lost 3 bases, and 20 bases lay in between. The CDR3, as DNA: TGTGCCAGCAGCCCTTCAGTGGTCCCACCGGTCAAAAACATTCAGTACTTC. Encoded protein: CASSPSVVPPVKNIQYF.

In regard to this clone: Other nucleotide sequences in the sample specify the same CDR3. The CDR3 DNA follows: TGTGCCAGCAGCTTGCCCCCATCGCAGTATTTT. Protein: CASSLPPSQYF. The rearrangement links TRBV7-6 to TRBJ2-3; D unresolved. CDR3 length: 11 residues. Trimming took 3 bases from V and 10 from J, leaving 8 bases between them. Germline CDR1 reads SGHVS; CDR2 reads FNYEAQ.

In this sample, this clone turned up a few times. The gene calls are TRBV2 and TRBJ2-7, with 9 bases that match TRBD2. This CDR3 spans 16 amino acids. Per germline, CDR1 SNHLY and CDR2 FYNNEI. V lost 6 bases and J lost 3; bases outside the gene matches: 12. The CDR3 coding sequence is TGTGCCAGCAGAGTTGGGGAAGCGGGGGGCTTCTACGAGCAGTACTTC. Protein sequence: CASRVGEAGGFYEQYF.

The genes are TRBV7-8 and TRBJ1-2; maybe TRBD1 (6 bases). The CDR3 runs to 14 residues. The V end was cut by 5 bases, the J end by 8 bases, with 18 bases between. Germline loops: CDR1 SGHVS, CDR2 FQNEAQ. CDR3 loop: CASSLRTAVDGYTF. For the CDR3, the DNA is TGTGCCAGCAGCCTGAGGACAGCCGTAGACGGCTACACCTTC. The full variable domain, with the rest looked up from reference TRBV7-8 and TRBJ1-2, is GAGVSQSPRYKVAKRGQDVALRCDPISGHVSLFWYQQALGQGPEFLTYFQNEAQLDKSGLPSDRFFAERPEGSVSTLKIQRTQQEDSAVYLCASSLRTAVDGYTFGSGTRLTVV.

The chain is built from TRBV7-8 and TRBJ2-7, with TRBD2 identical over 8 bases. The CDR3 totals 13 residues. The V and J ends lost 5 bases and 3 bases, in that order; junction bases with no gene match: 3. The V gene's germline CDR1 is SGHVS and CDR2 FQNEAQ. CDR3 nucleotide sequence: TGTGCCAGCAGCCCCGGGACTAGCTACGAGCAGTACTTC. It encodes CASSPGTSYEQYF. Full variable domain (remainder filled in from reference TRBV7-8 and TRBJ2-7): GAGVSQSPRYKVAKRGQDVALRCDPISGHVSLFWYQQALGQGPEFLTYFQNEAQLDKSGLPSDRFFAERPEGSVSTLKIQRTQQEDSAVYLCASSPGTSYEQYFGPGTRLTVT.

V usage is TRBV27 and J usage is TRBJ2-3, with no clear D. Trimming removed 3 bases from V and 3 bases from J, with 16 bases in between. This CDR3 is 16 amino acids long. Germline CDR1 and CDR2: MNHEY and SMNVEV (reference sequence). The CDR3 here is CASSFLPWESTDTQYF. As DNA, the CDR3 is TGTGCCAGCAGTTTCCTCCCGTGGGAATCGACAGATACGCAGTATTTT.

This chain links TRBV7-3 with TRBJ1-1, with a possible D match to TRBD1 (6 bases). CDR3 length equals 13 residues. The ends were cut back, 5 bases at V and 3 bases at J, with 10 bases in the middle. Germline V gene data show CDR1 as SGHTA and CDR2 as FQGTGA. The CDR3 sequence is CASSGQPHTEAFF. In DNA, the CDR3 is TGTGCCAGCAGCGGACAGCCCCACACTGAAGCTTTCTTT.